Listed here are 25 T cell receptor beta chains from one sample, sequenced in a study of human T cells and chemical hapten exposure (dated by TCRdb to about 2021). Library construction relied on RACE. The sequencer was a NextSeq 500. TCRdb reworked the public reads: Q25 trimming with fastp, MiXCR clone assembly, productive beta chains retained. Each CDR3 protein appears once, grouped with its most common genes and DNA. The sample yields around 380,000 distinct CDR3 sequences; around 4.8% were counted once. The ten largest clones capture approximately 2.1% of the sample. In light of the paper, this sample's time point label describes: patch test 1, 2 weeks after DPC sensitization. The sample's treatment or condition, from its label and the paper: therapeutic diphenylcyclopropenone sensitization with weekly scalp DPC. This material consisted of whole blood, taken in connection with sensitization to the hapten diphenylcyclopropenone (DPC). The receptor source for this set is a woman between 50 and 59 years old with alopecia areata. Some clones in this sample may be carry-over from other donors' samples.

This clonotype was counted ten times or more. The rearrangement uses TRBV5-1 and TRBJ1-2; no clear D. V was shortened by 5 bases and J by 4 bases, with 15 bases between the two germline ends. The germline gives CDR1 SGHRS, CDR2 YFSETQ. The CDR3 length is 14 residues. Written as DNA, the CDR3 is TGCGCCAGCAGTCCTCCCCAGGAAGGCTATGGCTACACCTTC. The encoded protein is CASSPPQEGYGYTF.

This clonotype has at least ten counts. The chain has TRBV12-5 and TRBJ2-3; 9 bases fit TRBD1. The germline V gene has CDR1 LGHNT and CDR2 FRNRAP. The CDR3 extends over 15 amino acids. V lost 2 bases and J lost 3; bases outside the gene matches: 3. The CDR3 loop is CASGLRGTGTDTQYF. CDR3 nucleotide sequence: TGTGCTAGTGGTTTGCGAGGGACAGGGACAGATACGCAGTATTTT.

This clonotype was counted ten times or more. The rearrangement uses TRBV12-3 or TRBV12-4 and TRBJ2-2; TRBD2 is a possible D gene (6 bases). There are 13 residues in the CDR3. V was pared by 7 bases and J by 7 bases, with 13 bases between. The CDR3 loop reads CASTLRAGGELFF. CDR3 nucleotides: TGTGCCAGCACCTTACGAGCGGGCGGGGAGCTGTTTTTT.

Worth noting for this clonotype: A much larger clone differs by one base, so this may be a read error. The chain employs TRBV20-1 and TRBJ1-1; D ambiguous. The germline gives CDR1 DFQATT, CDR2 SNEGSKA (reference sequence). The V end lost 1 base, the J end lost 6 bases, and 15 bases lay between the germline ends. This CDR3 is 14 amino acids long. CDR3 residues: CSARGPGGRAEAFF. DNA for the CDR3: TGCAGTGCTAGAGGTCCGGGAGGAAGGGCTGAAGCTTTCTTT.

The table lists this clonotype with many counts. The gene calls are TRBV27 and TRBJ2-3, with 7 bases matching TRBD2. The CDR3 runs to 16 residues. J gave up 3 bases and V 0 bases, and 6 bases lay outside the gene matches. The germline gives CDR1 MNHEY, CDR2 SMNVEV (reference sequence). The DNA for the CDR3 is TGTGCCAGCAGTTTATCAGGTCTAGCGGAGACAGATACGCAGTATTTT. Translation gives CASSLSGLAETDTQYF.

This clonotype showed up many times. The V call is TRBV28, the J call TRBJ1-1; D is uncertain. Trimming pared 6 bases from V and 5 bases from J, leaving 16 bases between. The germline V gene has CDR1 MDHEN and CDR2 SYDVKM. This CDR3 has 14 residues. CDR3 DNA: TGTGCCAGCAGGTTAAACGGACGACTTACTGAAGCTTTCTTT. This encodes CASRLNGRLTEAFF.

This clonotype has at least ten counts. The chain joins TRBV3-1 to TRBJ1-2; 9 bases align to TRBD1. Germline loops: CDR1 LGHDT, CDR2 YNNKEL (reference sequence). The V segment lost 1 base and the J segment 6 bases; nucleotides outside the gene matches: 9. The CDR3 contains 16 residues. The CDR3 loop reads CASSQGFRDRVHGYTF. In DNA form, the CDR3 reads TGTGCCAGCAGCCAAGGGTTCCGGGACAGGGTCCATGGCTACACCTTC.

This clonotype was counted at least ten times. The chain is built from TRBV10-2 and TRBJ1-2; D is possibly TRBD1 (5 bases). The germline V and J ends were trimmed by 6 bases and 5 bases, with 13 bases remaining between them. The CDR3 runs 13 residues. Germline CDR1 is WSHSY and CDR2 is SAAADI. For the CDR3, the DNA is TGCGCCAGCAGCCTGGGGACGGAGTATGGCTACACCTTC. This translates into CASSLGTEYGYTF.

In its sample, this clonotype was seen many times. V is TRBV6-2 or TRBV6-3 and J is TRBJ2-4; D unresolved. Germline V gives CDR1 MNHEY, CDR2 SVGEGT. The CDR3 is 12 residues long. The V end was cut by 8 bases, the J end by 2 bases, with 7 bases between. CDR3 sequence (DNA): TGTGCCAGCGGCCCGCCCAAAAACATTCAGTACTTC. It yields the protein CASGPPKNIQYF.

The V gene is TRBV9, the J gene TRBJ1-5; no reliable D call. The CDR3 has 14 residues. Per germline, CDR1 SGDLS and CDR2 YYNGEE. V was clipped by 4 bases and J by 2 bases, with 10 bases between them. The CDR3 loop reads CASSLHGGNQPQHF. The CDR3, as DNA: TGTGCCAGCAGCCTCCACGGGGGCAATCAGCCCCAGCATTTT.

The chain has TRBV4-1 and TRBJ2-1; weak D call: TRBD2 (5 bases). V was cut by 4 bases and J by 7 bases, with 11 bases left in between. The CDR3 sequence is 13 residues long. Germline V gene data show CDR1 as MGHRA and CDR2 as YSYEKL. The CDR3, as DNA: TGCGCCAGCAGCCCCATGAGGGAGAATGAGCAGTTCTTC. Its translation is CASSPMRENEQFF.

To note about this clonotype: A read error is possible here, since a much larger clone lies one base away. The rearrangement links TRBV27 to TRBJ2-2; the D is unclear. Germline assignment: CDR1 MNHEY and CDR2 SMNVEV (reference sequence). The CDR3 runs to 14 residues. The CDR3 is CGSSSTVPTGELFF. The CDR3 DNA reads as TGTGGCAGCAGTTCGACGGTCCCGACCGGGGAGCTGTTTTTT.

This clonotype was seen repeatedly, ten times or more. This chain joins TRBV7-9 and TRBJ2-7; 10 positions agree with TRBD1. The germline CDR1 and CDR2 sequences are SEHNR and FQNEAQ (reference sequence). The CDR3 sequence is 16 residues long. With 5 bases clipped from V and 5 bases from J, the junction kept 12 bases outside the gene matches. This chain's CDR3 is CASSPITGQGTHEQYF. In DNA, the CDR3 is TGTGCCAGCAGCCCGATTACGGGACAGGGGACCCACGAGCAGTACTTC. The whole variable domain, filled in from reference TRBV7-9 and TRBJ2-7, reads DTGVSQNPRHKITKRGQNVTFRCDPISEHNRLYWYRQTLGQGPEFLTYFQNEAQLEKSRLLSDRFSAERPKGSFSTLEIQRTEQGDSAMYLCASSPITGQGTHEQYFGPGTRLTVT.

This clonotype was detected many times. V gene TRBV11-2 combines with J gene TRBJ2-3; D gene uncertain. Germline V gene sequence: CDR1 SGHAT, CDR2 FQNNGV. Trimming left V 6 bases short and J 2 bases short, with 6 bases between. The CDR3 extends over 12 amino acids. CDR3 region: CASSTLTDTQYF. The CDR3 DNA sequence: TGTGCCAGCAGTACCCTCACAGATACGCAGTATTTT.

The rearrangement links TRBV6-5 to TRBJ2-5, with D hard to call. Trimming removed 6 bases from V and 5 bases from J, with 16 bases in between. Per germline, CDR1 MNHEY and CDR2 SVGAGI. The length of the CDR3 is 14 residues. The CDR3 protein is CASSPGEAAETQYF. The DNA of the CDR3 is TGTGCCAGCAGCCCTGGAGAGGCCGCGGAGACCCAGTACTTC.

This clonotype has ten or more counts. The gene calls are TRBV7-2 and TRBJ2-6; D remains ambiguous. Germline V gene data show CDR1 as SGHTA and CDR2 as FQGNSA. This CDR3 region has 14 residues. The V gene lost 8 bases and the J gene lost 1 base, with 9 bases spanning the gap. The CDR3 coding sequence is TGTGCCAGCCGATTTGGGTCTGGGGCCAACGTCCTGACTTTC. It translates to CASRFGSGANVLTF. The variable domain in full, completed from reference TRBV7-2 and TRBJ2-6, reads GAGVSQSPSNKVTEKGKDVELRCDPISGHTALYWYRQSLGQGLEFLIYFQGNSAPDKSGLPSDRFSAERTGGSVSTLTIQRTQQEDSAVYLCASRFGSGANVLTFGAGSRLTVL.

This clonotype showed up many times. CDR3 DNA sequence: TGCGCCAGCAGCGCCGGACAGGCCCCTGCAGAGACCCAGTACTTC. It yields the protein CASSAGQAPAETQYF. The rearrangement joins TRBV5-1 to TRBJ2-5, with 7 bases aligning to TRBD1. Germline V gene data show CDR1 as SGHRS and CDR2 as YFSETQ. Trimming took 4 bases from V and 4 from J; bases not matched to a gene: 10. The CDR3 is 15 amino acids.

A few counts support this clonotype. The chain combines TRBV3-1 with TRBJ2-3; D is perhaps TRBD1 or TRBD2 (6 bases each). The V gene lost 6 bases and the J gene lost 1 base, with 14 bases spanning the gap. The CDR3 is made up of 15 amino acids. Looked up from germline, CDR1 is LGHDT and CDR2 is YNNKEL (reference sequence). CDR3 sequence reads: CASRASGARTDTQYF. As DNA, the CDR3 is TGTGCCAGCAGAGCCTCGGGGGCCCGCACAGATACGCAGTATTTT.

The gene calls are TRBV4-3 and TRBJ1-2; D unresolved. Trimming shortened V by 4 bases and J by 4 bases, and 16 bases separated the two germline ends. The CDR3 is 15 amino acids. Germline V gene sequence: CDR1 LGHNA, CDR2 YSLEER. This CDR3 reads CASSLDLDRSYGYTF. The CDR3 bases are TGCGCCAGCAGCCTAGACTTGGACCGAAGCTATGGCTACACCTTC.

Comments on this clonotype: This may come from a read error, since a much larger clone is one base off. This chain links TRBV6-5 with TRBJ2-5, with a weak D call TRBD2 (5 bases). Germline assignment: CDR1 MNHEY and CDR2 SVGAGI. CDR3 size: 15 residues. The germline V and J ends were trimmed by 4 bases and 5 bases, with 17 bases remaining between them. CDR3 nucleotide sequence: TGTGCCAGCAGTTCCGAGACTCGGGATGGGGAGACCCAGTACTTC. It yields the protein CASSSETRDGETQYF.

This clonotype was recorded a few times. The J gene is TRBJ1-4, the V gene TRBV5-6; the D is unclear. The CDR3 is 12 amino acids. Deletions cut 4 bases from V and 11 bases from J, with 12 bases between. Germline CDR1 and CDR2: SGHDT and YYEEEE. The CDR3 DNA follows: TGTGCCAGCAGCCCGGACCGCGTTAAACTGTTTTTT. It specifies CASSPDRVKLFF.

This clonotype was picked up a small number of times. The V call is TRBV20-1, the J call TRBJ1-6; TRBD1 aligns across 7 bases. V trimming: 3 bases; J trimming: 4 bases; junction bases outside the gene matches: 9. The CDR3 contains 16 residues. Germline CDR1 DFQATT, CDR2 SNEGSKA (reference sequence). The CDR3 here is CSASTRGGLYNSPLHF. CDR3 nucleotides: TGCAGTGCTAGTACCCGAGGGGGCCTTTATAATTCACCCCTCCACTTT.

This clonotype showed up many times. The J gene is TRBJ2-2, the V gene TRBV20-1; D uncertain. Germline V gene lookup returns CDR1 DFQATT and CDR2 SNEGSKA (reference sequence). V was shortened by 0 bases and J by 1 base, with 3 bases between the two germline ends. The CDR3 contains 13 residues. As DNA, the CDR3 is TGCAGTGCTAGAGACAAGAACACCGGGGAGCTGTTTTTT. Amino acid sequence: CSARDKNTGELFF.

This clonotype was found many times. The chain uses TRBV20-1 and TRBJ1-6; D is undetermined. Germline CDR1 is DFQATT and CDR2 is SNEGSKA (reference sequence). Trimming left V 0 bases short and J 10 bases short, with 13 bases between. There are 14 residues in the CDR3. CDR3 coding DNA: TGCAGTGCTAGAGATGGTGGCAACGGGTCACCCCTCCACTTT. Translated, it gives CSARDGGNGSPLHF.

This clonotype came up many times. This chain links TRBV20-1 with TRBJ2-3; 12 bases line up with TRBD2. CDR1 and CDR2 (germline): DFQATT, SNEGSKA (reference sequence). The V segment lost 5 bases and the J segment 7 bases; nucleotides outside the gene matches: 7. This CDR3 comprises 14 residues. CDR3 nucleotides: TGCAGTGCTCCGACTAGCGGGAGTCGAAATACGCAGTATTTT. It translates to CSAPTSGSRNTQYF.